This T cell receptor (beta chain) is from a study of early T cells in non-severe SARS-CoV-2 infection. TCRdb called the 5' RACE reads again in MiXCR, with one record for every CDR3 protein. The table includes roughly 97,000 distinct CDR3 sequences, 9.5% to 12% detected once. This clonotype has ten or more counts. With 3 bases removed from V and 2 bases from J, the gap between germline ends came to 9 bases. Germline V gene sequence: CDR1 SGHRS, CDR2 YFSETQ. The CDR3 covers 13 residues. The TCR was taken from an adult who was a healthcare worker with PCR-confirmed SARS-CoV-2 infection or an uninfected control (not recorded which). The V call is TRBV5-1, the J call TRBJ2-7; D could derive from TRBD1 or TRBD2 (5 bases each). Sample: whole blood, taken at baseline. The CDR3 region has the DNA TGCGCCAGCAGCTCCCAGGGACCCTACGAGCAGTACTTC. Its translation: CASSSQGPYEQYF.